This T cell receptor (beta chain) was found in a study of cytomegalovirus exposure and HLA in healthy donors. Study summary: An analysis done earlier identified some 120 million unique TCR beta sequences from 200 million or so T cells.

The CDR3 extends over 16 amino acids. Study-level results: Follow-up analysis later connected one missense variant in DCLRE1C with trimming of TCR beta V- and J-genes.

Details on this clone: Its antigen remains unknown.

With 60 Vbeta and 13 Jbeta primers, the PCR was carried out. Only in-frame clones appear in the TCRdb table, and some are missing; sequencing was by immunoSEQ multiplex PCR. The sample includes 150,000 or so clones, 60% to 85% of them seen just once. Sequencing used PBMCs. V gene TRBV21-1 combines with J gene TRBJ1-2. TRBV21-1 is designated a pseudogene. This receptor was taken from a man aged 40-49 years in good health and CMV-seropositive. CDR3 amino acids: CASSRGGRIFNYGYTF. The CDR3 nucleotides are TGTGCCAGCAGCAGGGGAGGCAGGATTTTTAACTATGGCTACACCTTC.